The sequence of this T cell receptor beta chain was determined in a study of T cells in Graves' hyperthyroidism and ophthalmopathy. V trimming: 3 bases; J trimming: 2 bases; junction bases outside the gene matches: 7. This CDR3 is built from 15 residues. Per the germline V gene, CDR1 is LGHDT and CDR2 is YNNKEL (reference sequence). Only a few counts were recorded for this clonotype. Amplification targeted TCR beta CDR3 regions from RNA transcripts. A set of HTBI primers served as the primers for a first-round RT-PCR of the TCR CDR3. TCRdb used MiXCR to reprocess the multiplex PCR reads, holding one entry per CDR3 protein. The profile covers a few hundred thousand distinct CDR3 sequences, with more than 20% appearing a single time and 26% taken by the ten largest.

The sequence derives from a man aged 18 to 30 with Graves' hyperthyroidism. The specimen sequenced was blood. This sequence joins TRBV3-1 and TRBJ2-7; 7 positions match TRBD2. Here the CDR3 DNA reads TGTGCCAGCAGCCACTTTCTAGCGGTAGCCTACGAGCAGTACTTC. It is translated as CASSHFLAVAYEQYF.